This record looks at one TCR beta chain sequence and its context. Original analysis: It was from reference gene primer amplification that nucleated cell counts were estimated. Generated by immunoSEQ multiplex PCR, the TCRdb table keeps only in-frame clones and is missing some. D and trimming were read from the DNA, whereas the V and J calls and clone size are those reported in that table. The table has 250,000 to 300,000 clones, roughly 80% seen once; the top ten hold around 4.5%. This sample was taken from a study of blood T cell repertoires in COVID-19. Study in general: Italy, Spain and the United States were the sources of the convalescent and acute COVID-19 samples. PBMCs, B-cell-depleted T cells, or T cells provided the cDNA or gDNA that made up the material.

Germline CDR1 and CDR2: LGHDT and YNNKEL (reference sequence). The CDR3 has 18 amino acids. V shed 2 bases and J 5 bases; nucleotides not matched to a gene: 8. The sequence came from a man aged 60 to 75 who had recovered from COVID-19. Material: peripheral blood. The chain combines TRBV3-1 (or the pseudogene TRBV3-2) with TRBJ2-2; 13 nucleotides align to TRBD2. CDR3 in amino acids: CASSQSTAGLAGTGELFF. Here the CDR3 DNA reads TGTGCCAGCAGCCAATCGACAGCGGGACTAGCGGGAACCGGGGAGCTGTTTTTT.